This T cell receptor beta chain came from a study of T cell changes during pregnancy in multiple sclerosis. Trimming stripped 3 bases from V and 5 bases from J, with 20 bases between. The CDR3 is 17 residues long. Germline CDR1 MGHRA, CDR2 YSYEKL. Clones were sequenced by immunoSEQ multiplex PCR, and TCRdb holds only the in-frame ones, with some missing. The table has 99,000 or so clones, about 94% seen once. This receptor was obtained from a female donor with multiple sclerosis, enrolled in a pregnancy study. Source: peripheral blood, taken after pregnancy. The rearrangement uses TRBV4-1 and TRBJ1-5; TRBD1 is a possible D gene (5 bases). CDR3 amino acids: CASSQGPKGGKHQPQHF. DNA for the CDR3: TGCGCCAGCAGCCAGGGGCCGAAGGGCGGGAAGCATCAGCCCCAGCATTTT.